This T cell receptor (beta chain) stems from a study of vaccination effects on CD4 cells after COVID-19. Regarding the study as a whole: The study got few convalescent patients and did not collect any early post-infection timepoints.

Produced via immunoSEQ multiplex PCR; TCRdb's table is partial and in-frame only. This sample carries around 15,000 clones, 60% to 85% of them seen once, and the ten largest clones take 18%. After expansion with viral peptide pools in the ViraFEST assay, antigen-specific CD4+ T cells were sequenced. Upon completion of about eleven days in culture, CD4+ T cells were isolated. Each person got two doses of an mRNA SARS-CoV-2 vaccine, BNT162b2 or mRNA-1273. Among the vaccine recipients, none had a prior SARS-CoV-2 infection, and nucleocapsid antibodies were negative. For each well, roughly 2 million PBMC were cultured with 10 IU/ml IL-2 and around 10 ug/ml peptides. This clone was seen a few times. Antigen unknown. The material sequenced was CD4+ T cells from PBMCs cultured with HCoV-NL63 spike peptides, taken after COVID-19 vaccination. This sequence originates from a human donor who received a COVID-19 vaccine.

The CDR3 sequence: CASSTRQGMAEAFF. CDR3 nucleotides: TGTGCCAGCAGCACCCGACAGGGTATGGCTGAAGCTTTCTTT. V gene TRBV9 combines with J gene TRBJ1-1; 7 bases are shared with TRBD1. The CDR3 is made up of 14 amino acids. J was trimmed by 6 bases and V by 4 bases; bases with no gene match: 9. Germline lookup yields CDR1 SGDLS and CDR2 YYNGEE.